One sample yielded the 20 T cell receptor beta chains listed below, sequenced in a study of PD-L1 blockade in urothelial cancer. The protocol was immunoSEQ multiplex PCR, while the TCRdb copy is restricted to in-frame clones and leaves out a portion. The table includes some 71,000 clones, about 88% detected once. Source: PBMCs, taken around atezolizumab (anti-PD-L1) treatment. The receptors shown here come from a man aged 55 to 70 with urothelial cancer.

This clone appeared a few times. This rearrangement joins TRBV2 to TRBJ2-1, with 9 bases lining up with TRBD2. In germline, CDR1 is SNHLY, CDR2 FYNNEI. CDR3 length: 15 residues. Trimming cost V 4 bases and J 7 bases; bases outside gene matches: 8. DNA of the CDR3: TGTGCCAGCAGTGTGAATAGCGGGAGCGGGAATGAGCAGTTCTTC. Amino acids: CASSVNSGSGNEQFF.

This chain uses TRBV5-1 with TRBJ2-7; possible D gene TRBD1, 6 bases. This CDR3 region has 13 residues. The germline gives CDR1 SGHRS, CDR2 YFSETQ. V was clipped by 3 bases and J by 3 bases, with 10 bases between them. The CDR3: CASSSGHYYEQYF. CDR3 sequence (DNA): TGCGCCAGCAGCTCGGGACACTACTACGAGCAGTACTTC.

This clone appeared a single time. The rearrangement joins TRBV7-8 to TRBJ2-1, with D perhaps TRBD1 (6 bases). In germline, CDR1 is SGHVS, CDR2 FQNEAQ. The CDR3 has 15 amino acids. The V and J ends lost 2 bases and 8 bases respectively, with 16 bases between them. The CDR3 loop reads CASSLQGSPRDEQFF. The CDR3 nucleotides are TGTGCCAGCAGCTTACAGGGGTCTCCGAGGGATGAGCAGTTCTTC.

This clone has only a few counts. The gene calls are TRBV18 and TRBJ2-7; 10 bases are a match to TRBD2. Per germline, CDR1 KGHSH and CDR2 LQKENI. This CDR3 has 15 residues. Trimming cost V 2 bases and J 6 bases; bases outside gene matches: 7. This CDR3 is CASSPGLAAAGEQYF. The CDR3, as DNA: TGTGCCAGCTCACCAGGACTAGCGGCGGCCGGCGAGCAGTACTTC.

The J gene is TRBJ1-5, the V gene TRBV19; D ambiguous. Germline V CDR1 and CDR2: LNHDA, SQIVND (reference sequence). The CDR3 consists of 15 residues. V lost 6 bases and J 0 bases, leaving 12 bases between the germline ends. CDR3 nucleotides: TGTGCCAGTAGGCCGTGGCCGAATAGCAATCAGCCCCAGCATTTT. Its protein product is CASRPWPNSNQPQHF. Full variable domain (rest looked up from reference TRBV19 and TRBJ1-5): DGGITQSPKYLFRKEGQNVTLSCEQNLNHDAMYWYRQDPGQGLRLIYYSQIVNDFQKGDIAEGYSVSREKKESFPLTVTSAQKNPTAFYLCASRPWPNSNQPQHFGDGTRLSIL.

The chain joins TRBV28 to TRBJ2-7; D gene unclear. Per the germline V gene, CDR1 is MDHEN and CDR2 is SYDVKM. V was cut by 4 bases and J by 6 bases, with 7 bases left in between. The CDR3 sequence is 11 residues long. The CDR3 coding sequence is TGTGCCAGCAGTTGGGCCGGCGAGCAGTACTTC. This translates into CASSWAGEQYF.

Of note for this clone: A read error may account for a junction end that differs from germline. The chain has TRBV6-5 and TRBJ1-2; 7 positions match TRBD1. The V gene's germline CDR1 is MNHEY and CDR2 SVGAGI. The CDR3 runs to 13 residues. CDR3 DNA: TGTGCCAGCAGCTACTTGACAGGGTTGGGCTACACCTTC. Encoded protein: CASSYLTGLGYTF.

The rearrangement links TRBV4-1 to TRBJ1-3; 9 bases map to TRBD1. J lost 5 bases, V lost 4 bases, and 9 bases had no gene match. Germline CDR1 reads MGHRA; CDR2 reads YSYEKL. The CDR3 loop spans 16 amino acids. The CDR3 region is CASSPPPGQGRNTIYF. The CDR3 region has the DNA TGCGCCAGCAGCCCCCCACCCGGACAGGGGAGAAACACCATATATTTT.

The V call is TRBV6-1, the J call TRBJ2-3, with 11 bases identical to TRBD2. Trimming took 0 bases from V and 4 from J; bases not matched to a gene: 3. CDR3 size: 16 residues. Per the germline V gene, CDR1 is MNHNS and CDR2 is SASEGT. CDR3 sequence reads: CASSEALAGGSDTQYF. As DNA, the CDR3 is TGTGCCAGCAGTGAAGCCTTAGCGGGAGGGTCAGATACGCAGTATTTT.

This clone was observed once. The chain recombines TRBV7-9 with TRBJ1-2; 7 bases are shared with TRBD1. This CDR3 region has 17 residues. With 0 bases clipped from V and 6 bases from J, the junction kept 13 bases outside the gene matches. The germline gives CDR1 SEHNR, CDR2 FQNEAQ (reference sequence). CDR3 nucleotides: TGTGCCAGCAGCTTAGCTAGGACAGGTAGGTTTTTGAATGGCTACACCTTC. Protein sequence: CASSLARTGRFLNGYTF.

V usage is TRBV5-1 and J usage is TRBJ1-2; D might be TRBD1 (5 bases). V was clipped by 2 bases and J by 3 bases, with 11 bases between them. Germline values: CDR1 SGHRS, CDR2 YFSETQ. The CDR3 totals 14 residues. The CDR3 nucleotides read TGCGCCAGCAGCTTACAGGTGCCTGACTATGGCTACACCTTC. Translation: CASSLQVPDYGYTF. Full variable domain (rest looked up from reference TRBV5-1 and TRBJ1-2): KAGVTQTPRYLIKTRGQQVTLSCSPISGHRSVSWYQQTPGQGLQFLFEYFSETQRNKGNFPGRFSGRQFSNSRSEMNVSTLELGDSALYLCASSLQVPDYGYTFGSGTRLTVV.

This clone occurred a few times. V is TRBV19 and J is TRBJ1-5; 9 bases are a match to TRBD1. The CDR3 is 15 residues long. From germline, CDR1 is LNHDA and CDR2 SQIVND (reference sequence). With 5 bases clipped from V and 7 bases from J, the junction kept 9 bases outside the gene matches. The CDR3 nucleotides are TGTGCCAGTAGTCCCTCGAGGACAGGGGTCCAGCCCCAGCATTTT. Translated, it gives CASSPSRTGVQPQHF.

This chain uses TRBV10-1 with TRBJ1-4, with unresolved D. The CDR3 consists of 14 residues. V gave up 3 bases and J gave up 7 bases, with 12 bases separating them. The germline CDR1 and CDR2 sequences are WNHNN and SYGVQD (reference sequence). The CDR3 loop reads CASSESGSGEKLFF. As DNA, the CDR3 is TGCGCCAGCAGTGAATCGGGGTCGGGTGAAAAACTGTTTTTT.

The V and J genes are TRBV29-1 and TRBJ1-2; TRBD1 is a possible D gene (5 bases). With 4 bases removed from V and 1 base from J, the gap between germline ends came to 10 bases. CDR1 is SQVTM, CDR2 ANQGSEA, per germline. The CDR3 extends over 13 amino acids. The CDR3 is CSVAQGGNYGYTF. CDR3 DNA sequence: TGCAGCGTTGCGCAGGGCGGTAACTATGGCTACACCTTC.

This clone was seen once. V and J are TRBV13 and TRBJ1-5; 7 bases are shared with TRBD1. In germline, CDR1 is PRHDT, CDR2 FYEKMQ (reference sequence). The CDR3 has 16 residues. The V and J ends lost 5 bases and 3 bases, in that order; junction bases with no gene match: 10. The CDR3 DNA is TGTGCCAGCAGCGTATCCACGGGACAGCCCAATCAGCCCCAGCATTTT. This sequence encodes CASSVSTGQPNQPQHF. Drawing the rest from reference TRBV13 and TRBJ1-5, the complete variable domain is AAGVIQSPRHLIKEKRETATLKCYPIPRHDTVYWYQQGPGQDPQFLISFYEKMQSDKGSIPDRFSAQQFSDYHSELNMSSLELGDSALYFCASSVSTGQPNQPQHFGDGTRLSIL.

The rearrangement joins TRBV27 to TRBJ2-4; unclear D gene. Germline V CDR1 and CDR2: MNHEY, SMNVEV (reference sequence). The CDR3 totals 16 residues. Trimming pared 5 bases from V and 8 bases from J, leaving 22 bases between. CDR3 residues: CASSPHSGRDQDIQYF. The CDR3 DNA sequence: TGTGCCAGCAGTCCTCACTCAGGAAGAGACCAGGACATTCAGTACTTC.

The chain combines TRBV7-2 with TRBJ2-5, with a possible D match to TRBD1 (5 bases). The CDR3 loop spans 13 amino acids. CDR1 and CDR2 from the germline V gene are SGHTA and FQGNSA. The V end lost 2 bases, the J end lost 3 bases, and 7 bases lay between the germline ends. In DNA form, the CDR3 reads TGTGCCAGCAGCTTACGCAGGGAAGAGACCCAGTACTTC. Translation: CASSLRREETQYF. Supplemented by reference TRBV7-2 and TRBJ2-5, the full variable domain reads GAGVSQSPSNKVTEKGKDVELRCDPISGHTALYWYRQSLGQGLEFLIYFQGNSAPDKSGLPSDRFSAERTGGSVSTLTIQRTQQEDSAVYLCASSLRREETQYFGPGTRLLVL.

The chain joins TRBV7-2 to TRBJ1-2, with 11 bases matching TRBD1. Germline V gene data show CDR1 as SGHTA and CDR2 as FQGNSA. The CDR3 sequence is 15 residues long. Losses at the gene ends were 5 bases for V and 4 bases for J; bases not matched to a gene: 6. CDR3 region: CASSPTDRGPYGYTF. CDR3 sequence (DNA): TGTGCCAGCAGCCCAACGGACAGGGGGCCCTATGGCTACACCTTC.

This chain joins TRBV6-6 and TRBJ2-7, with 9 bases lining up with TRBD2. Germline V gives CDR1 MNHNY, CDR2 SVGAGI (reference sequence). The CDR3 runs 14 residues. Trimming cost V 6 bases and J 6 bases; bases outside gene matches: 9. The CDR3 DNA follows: TGTGCCAGCAGGCAGCGGGAGGTGCCCCGCGAGCAGTACTTC. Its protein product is CASRQREVPREQYF.

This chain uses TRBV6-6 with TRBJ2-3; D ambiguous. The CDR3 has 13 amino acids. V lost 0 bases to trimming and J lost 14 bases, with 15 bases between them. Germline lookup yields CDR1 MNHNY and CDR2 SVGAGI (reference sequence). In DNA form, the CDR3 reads TGTGCCAGCAGTTACTCTCATGGTATTAGCTCGTATTTT. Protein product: CASSYSHGISSYF.